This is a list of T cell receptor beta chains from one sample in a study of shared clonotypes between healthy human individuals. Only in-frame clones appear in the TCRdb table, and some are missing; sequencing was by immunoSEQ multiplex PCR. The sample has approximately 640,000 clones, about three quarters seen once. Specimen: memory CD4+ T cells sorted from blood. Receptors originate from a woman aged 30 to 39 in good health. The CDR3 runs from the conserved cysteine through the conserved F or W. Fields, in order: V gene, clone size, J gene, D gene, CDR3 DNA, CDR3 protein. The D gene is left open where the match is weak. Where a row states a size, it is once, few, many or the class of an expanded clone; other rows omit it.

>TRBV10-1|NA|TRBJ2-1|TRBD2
TGCGCCAGCAGTGAACTGGTAGCGGGAGCTAATGAGCAGTTCTTC
CASSELVAGANEQFF
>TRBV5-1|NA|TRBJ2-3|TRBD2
TGCGCCAGCGGCCTAGCGGGCCGCACAGATACGCAGTATTTT
CASGLAGRTDTQYF
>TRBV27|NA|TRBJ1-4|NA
TGTGCCAGCAGTCCCTGGGACATCACAACTAATGAAAAACTGTTTTTT
CASSPWDITTNEKLFF
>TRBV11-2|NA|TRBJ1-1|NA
TGTGCCAGCAGCTTATTTATCGGGACCCAGCCGGCTTTCTTT
CASSLFIGTQPAFF
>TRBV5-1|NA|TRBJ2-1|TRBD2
TGCGCCAGCAGCTTGTCTTCTGGGAGGGCCTACAATGAGCAGTTCTTC
CASSLSSGRAYNEQFF
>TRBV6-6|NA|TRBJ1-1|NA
TGTGCCAGCAGTTACTTGCGGCAGGGGAACACTGAAGCTTTCTTT
CASSYLRQGNTEAFF
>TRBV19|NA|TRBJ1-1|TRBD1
TGTGCCAGCAGTAGACAGGGGGCGCGCACTGAAGCTTTCTTT
CASSRQGARTEAFF
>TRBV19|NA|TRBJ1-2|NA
TGTGCCAGTAGTATCTTGGTCGGGGACTATGGCTACACCTTC
CASSILVGDYGYTF
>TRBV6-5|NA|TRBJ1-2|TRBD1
TGTGCCAGCAGTAAAACAGGGGTGGGCTATGGCTACACCTTC
CASSKTGVGYGYTF
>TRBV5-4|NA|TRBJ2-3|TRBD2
TGTGCCAGCAGCTATACCTCACTAGCGGGAACCACAGATACGCAGTATTTT
CASSYTSLAGTTDTQYF
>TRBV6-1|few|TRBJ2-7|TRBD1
TGTGCCAGCAGTGACCTCACCGGACAGGGGGACTACGAGCAGTACTTC
CASSDLTGQGDYEQYF
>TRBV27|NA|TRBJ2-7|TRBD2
TGTGCCAGCAGTTTAGGGGGGAGGCTAGCGGGGTCCTACGAGCAGTACTTC
CASSLGGRLAGSYEQYF
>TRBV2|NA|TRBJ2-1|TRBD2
TGTGCCAGCAGTGAGTCGGGTCTAGCGGGAAGTGAGCAGTTCTTC
CASSESGLAGSEQFF
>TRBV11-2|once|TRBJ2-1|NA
TGTGCCAGCAGCACATCCGTGAGGTTTGAGCAGTTCTTC
CASSTSVRFEQFF
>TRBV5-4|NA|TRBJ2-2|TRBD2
TGTGCCAGCAGTTCCGGGACTAGTAAGGCAGGGGAGCTGTTTTTT
CASSSGTSKAGELFF
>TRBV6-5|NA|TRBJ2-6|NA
TGTGCCAGCAGTTACTCGAAGGGGGCTGGGGCCAACGTCCTGACTTTC
CASSYSKGAGANVLTF
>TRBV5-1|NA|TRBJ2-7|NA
TGCGCCAGCAGCTTGGGGGGGCTTAATGGGTTCGAGCAGTACTTC
CASSLGGLNGFEQYF
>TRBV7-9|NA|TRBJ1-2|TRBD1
TGTGCCAGCAGCGCCCCGGACAGGGTCTATGGCTACACCTTC
CASSAPDRVYGYTF
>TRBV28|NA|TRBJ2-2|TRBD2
TGTGCCAGCAGTTTCTCAGGGCTAGCGGGAAACACCGGGGAGCTGTTTTTT
CASSFSGLAGNTGELFF
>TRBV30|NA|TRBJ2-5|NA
TGTGCCATGGCGGCGGCAAAGACCCAGTACTTC
CAMAAAKTQYF
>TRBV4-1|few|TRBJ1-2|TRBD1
TGCGCCAGCAGCCAAATGACAGGGAAGTATGGCTACACCTTC
CASSQMTGKYGYTF
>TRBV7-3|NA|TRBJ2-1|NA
TGTGCCAGCAGCCCCCGGGTGGGGCGGGCGGGTTACAATGAGCAGTTCTTC
CASSPRVGRAGYNEQFF
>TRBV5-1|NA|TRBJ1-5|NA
TGCGCCAGCAGCTTGTCGGTGGATCAGCCCCAGCATTTT
CASSLSVDQPQHF
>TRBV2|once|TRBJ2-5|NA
TGTGCCAGCAGTGTGCAGGCAGAGACCCAGTACTTC
CASSVQAETQYF
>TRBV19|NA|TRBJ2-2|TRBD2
TGTGCCAGTAGGCGACTAGCGGGATCGAACACCGGGGAGCTGTTTTTT
CASRRLAGSNTGELFF
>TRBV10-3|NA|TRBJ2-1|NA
TGTGCCATCAGTGACGGAGAGAGCAATGAGCAGTTCTTC
CAISDGESNEQFF
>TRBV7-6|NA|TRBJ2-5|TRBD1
TGTGCCAGCAGCTTAGAGGACAGGCAGGTGGAGACCCAGTACTTC
CASSLEDRQVETQYF
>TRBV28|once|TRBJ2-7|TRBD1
TGTGCCAGCAGTACGACAGGGTACGAGCAGTACTTC
CASSTTGYEQYF
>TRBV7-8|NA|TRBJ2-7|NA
TGTGCCAGCAGCTTAGTGGCGCGTGTCCCGGACGAGCAGTACTTC
CASSLVARVPDEQYF
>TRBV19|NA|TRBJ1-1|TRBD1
TGTGCCAGTAGTTCACAGGGGATGGTTAACACTGAAGCTTTCTTT
CASSSQGMVNTEAFF
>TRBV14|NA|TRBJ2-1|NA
TGTGCCAGCAGCTACATACCAGGGGCTTCCTACAATGAGCAGTTCTTC
CASSYIPGASYNEQFF
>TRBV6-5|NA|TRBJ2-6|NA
TGTGCCAGCAGTTCCCAACTTAGCTCTGGGGCCAACGTCCTGACTTTC
CASSSQLSSGANVLTF
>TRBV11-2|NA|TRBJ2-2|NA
TGTGCCAGCAGCTCGGGAAGGGGCAGGTCTACTACCGGGGAGCTGTTTTTT
CASSSGRGRSTTGELFF
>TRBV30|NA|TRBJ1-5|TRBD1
TGTGCCTGGAGTGCGGCCAGGGGGAATCAGCCCCAGCATTTT
CAWSAARGNQPQHF
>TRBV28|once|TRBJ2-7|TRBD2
TGTGCCAGCAGTTACCCTATCCCGGGAGGGGGATCCTACGAGCAGTACTTC
CASSYPIPGGGSYEQYF
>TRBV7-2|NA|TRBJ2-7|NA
TGTGCCAGCAGCTTAGCCCTCCAAGGATCCGAGCAGTACTTC
CASSLALQGSEQYF
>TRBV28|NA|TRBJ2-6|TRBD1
TGTGCCAGCACCGGGACAGGGGTTGGGGCCAACGTCCTGACTTTC
CASTGTGVGANVLTF
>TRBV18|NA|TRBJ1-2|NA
TGTGCCAGCTCACCGTCGGGGATCTATGGCTACACCTTC
CASSPSGIYGYTF
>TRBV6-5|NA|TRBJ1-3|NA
TGTGCCAGCAGTTACTCGAAGGGGGAATACACCATATATTTT
CASSYSKGEYTIYF
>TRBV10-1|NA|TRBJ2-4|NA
TGCGCCAGCAGTGAGTCAGGACTAGCCAAAAACATTCAGTACTTC
CASSESGLAKNIQYF
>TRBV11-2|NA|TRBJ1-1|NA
TGTGCCAGCAGCTATAATCAGGGTGAAGCTTTCTTT
CASSYNQGEAFF
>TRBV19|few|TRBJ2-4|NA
TGTGCCAGTAGTAAGGGGATGGAAGGGGCCAAAAACATTCAGTACTTC
CASSKGMEGAKNIQYF
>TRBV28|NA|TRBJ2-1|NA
TGTGCCAGCAGTTTGGTAAGGGAGCAGTTCTTC
CASSLVREQFF
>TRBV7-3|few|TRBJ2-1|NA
TGTGCCAGCAGCTTCACCGCAGGGTGGGGGAGTGAGCAGTTCTTC
CASSFTAGWGSEQFF
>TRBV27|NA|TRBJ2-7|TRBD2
TGTGCCAGCAGCTTGGGGGGGATAAGTACCTACGAGCAGTACTTC
CASSLGGISTYEQYF
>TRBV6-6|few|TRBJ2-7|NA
TGTGCCAGCAGTTACCTTGTTTCCCACGAGCAGTACTTC
CASSYLVSHEQYF
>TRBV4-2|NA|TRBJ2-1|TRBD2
TGTGCCAGCAGCCAAGTGCTAGCGGGTGTGTCCTACAATGAGCAGTTCTTC
CASSQVLAGVSYNEQFF
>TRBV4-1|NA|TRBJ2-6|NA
TGCGCCAGCGGACGGTTCTCTGGGGCCAACGTCCTGACTTTC
CASGRFSGANVLTF